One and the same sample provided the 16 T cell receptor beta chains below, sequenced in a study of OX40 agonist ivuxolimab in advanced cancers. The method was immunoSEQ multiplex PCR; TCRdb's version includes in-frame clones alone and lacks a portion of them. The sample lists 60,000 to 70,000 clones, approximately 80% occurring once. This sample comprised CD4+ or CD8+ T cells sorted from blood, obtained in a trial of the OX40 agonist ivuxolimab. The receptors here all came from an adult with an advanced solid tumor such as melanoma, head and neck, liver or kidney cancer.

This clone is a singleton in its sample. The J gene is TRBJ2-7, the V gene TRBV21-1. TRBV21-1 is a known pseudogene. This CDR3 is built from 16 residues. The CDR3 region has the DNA TGTGCCAGCAGCAATAGAAGGCAGATCGCAACCTACGAGCAGTACGTC. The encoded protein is CASSNRRQIATYEQYV.

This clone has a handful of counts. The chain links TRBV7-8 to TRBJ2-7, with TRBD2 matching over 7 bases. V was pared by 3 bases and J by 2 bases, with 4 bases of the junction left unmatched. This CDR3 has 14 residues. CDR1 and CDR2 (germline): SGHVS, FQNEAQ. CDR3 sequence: CASSFASGAYEQYV. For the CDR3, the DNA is TGTGCCAGCAGCTTCGCTAGCGGCGCCTACGAGCAGTACGTC.

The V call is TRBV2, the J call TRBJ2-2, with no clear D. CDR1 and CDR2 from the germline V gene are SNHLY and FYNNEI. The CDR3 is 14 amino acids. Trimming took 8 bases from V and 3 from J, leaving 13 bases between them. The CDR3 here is CASRALRDTGELFF. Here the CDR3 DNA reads TGTGCCAGCCGGGCGTTGCGAGACACCGGGGAGCTGTTTTTT.

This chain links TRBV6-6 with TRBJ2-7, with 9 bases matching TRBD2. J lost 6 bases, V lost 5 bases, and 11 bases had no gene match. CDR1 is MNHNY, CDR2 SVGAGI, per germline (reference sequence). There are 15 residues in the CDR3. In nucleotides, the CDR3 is TGTGCCAGCAGTACCCTTGCGGGAGGGCGGATCGAGCAGTACTTC. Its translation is CASSTLAGGRIEQYF.

CDR3 sequence: CASSLRWRGNTEAFF. The CDR3 DNA follows: TGTGCCAGCAGCCTCCGATGGAGGGGAAACACTGAAGCTTTCTTT. V usage is TRBV27 and J usage is TRBJ1-1; possibly TRBD1 for D (5 bases). Germline loops: CDR1 MNHEY, CDR2 SMNVEV (reference sequence). CDR3 length: 15 amino acids. Trimming took off 6 bases at V and 2 bases at J, with 16 bases between the two ends.

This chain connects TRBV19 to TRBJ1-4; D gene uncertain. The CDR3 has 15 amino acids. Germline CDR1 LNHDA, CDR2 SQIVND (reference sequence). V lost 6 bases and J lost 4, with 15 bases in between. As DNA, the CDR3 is TGTGCCAGTAGCGTCCTAGCGGCCCTTAATGAAAAACTGTTTTTT. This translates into CASSVLAALNEKLFF.

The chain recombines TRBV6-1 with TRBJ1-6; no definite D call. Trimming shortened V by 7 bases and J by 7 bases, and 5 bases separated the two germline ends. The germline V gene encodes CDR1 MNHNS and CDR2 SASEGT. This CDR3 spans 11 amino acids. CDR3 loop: CASNINSPLHF. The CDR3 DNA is TGTGCCAGCAACATAAATTCACCCCTCCACTTT.

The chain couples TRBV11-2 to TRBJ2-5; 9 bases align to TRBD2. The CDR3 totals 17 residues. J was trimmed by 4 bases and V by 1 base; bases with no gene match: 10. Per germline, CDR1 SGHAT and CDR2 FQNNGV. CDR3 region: CASSLAWAGGQRETQYF. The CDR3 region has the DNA TGTGCCAGCAGCTTAGCCTGGGCGGGGGGGCAGCGAGAGACCCAGTACTTC.

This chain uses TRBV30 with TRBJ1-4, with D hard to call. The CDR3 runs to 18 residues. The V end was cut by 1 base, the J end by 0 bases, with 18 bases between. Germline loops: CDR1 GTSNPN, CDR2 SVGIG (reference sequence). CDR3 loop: CAWSAWEEGGSTNEKLFF. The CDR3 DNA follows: TGTGCCTGGAGTGCCTGGGAGGAGGGCGGTTCAACTAATGAAAAACTGTTTTTT.

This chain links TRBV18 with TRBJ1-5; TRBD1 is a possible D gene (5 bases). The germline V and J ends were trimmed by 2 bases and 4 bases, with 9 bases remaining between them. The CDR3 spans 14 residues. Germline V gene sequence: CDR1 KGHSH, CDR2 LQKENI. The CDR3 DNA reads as TGTGCCAGCTCACCATTTGGGGGAAATCAGCCCCAGCATTTT. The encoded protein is CASSPFGGNQPQHF.

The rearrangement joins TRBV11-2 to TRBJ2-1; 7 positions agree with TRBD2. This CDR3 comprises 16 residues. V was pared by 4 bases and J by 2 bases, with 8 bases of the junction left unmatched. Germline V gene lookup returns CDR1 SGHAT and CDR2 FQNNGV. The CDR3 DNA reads TGTGCCAGCAGCTCTCCCGGGACTAAGGCCTACAATGAGCAGTTCTTC. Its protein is CASSSPGTKAYNEQFF.

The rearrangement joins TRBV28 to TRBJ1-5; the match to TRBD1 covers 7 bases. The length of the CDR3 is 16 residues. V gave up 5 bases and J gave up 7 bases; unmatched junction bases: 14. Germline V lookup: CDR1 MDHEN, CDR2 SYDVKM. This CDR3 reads CASSPQYTGVGQPQHF. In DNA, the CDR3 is TGTGCCAGCAGTCCCCAATACACAGGGGTTGGGCAGCCCCAGCATTTT.

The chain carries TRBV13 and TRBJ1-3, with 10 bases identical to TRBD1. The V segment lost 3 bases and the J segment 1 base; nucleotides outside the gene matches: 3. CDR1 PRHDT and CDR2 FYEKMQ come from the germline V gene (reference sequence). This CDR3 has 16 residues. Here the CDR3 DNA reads TGTGCCAGCAGCTTGGGGGACAGGGGATCTGGAAACACCATATATTTT. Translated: CASSLGDRGSGNTIYF. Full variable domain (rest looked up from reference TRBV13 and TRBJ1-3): AAGVIQSPRHLIKEKRETATLKCYPIPRHDTVYWYQQGPGQDPQFLISFYEKMQSDKGSIPDRFSAQQFSDYHSELNMSSLELGDSALYFCASSLGDRGSGNTIYFGEGSWLTVV.

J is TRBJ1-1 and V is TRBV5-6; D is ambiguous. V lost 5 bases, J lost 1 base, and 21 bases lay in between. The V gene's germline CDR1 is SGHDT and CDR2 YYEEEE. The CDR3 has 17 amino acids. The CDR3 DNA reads TGTGCCAGCAGTCGCACGGGCAAGGTCCCCGGGAACACTGAAGCTTTCTTT. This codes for CASSRTGKVPGNTEAFF.

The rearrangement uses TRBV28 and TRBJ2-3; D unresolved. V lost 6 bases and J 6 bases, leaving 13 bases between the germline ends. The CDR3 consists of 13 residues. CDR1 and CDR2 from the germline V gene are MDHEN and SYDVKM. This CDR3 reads CASRVGNRDTQYF. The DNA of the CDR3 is TGTGCCAGCAGAGTGGGGAATAGGGATACGCAGTATTTT.

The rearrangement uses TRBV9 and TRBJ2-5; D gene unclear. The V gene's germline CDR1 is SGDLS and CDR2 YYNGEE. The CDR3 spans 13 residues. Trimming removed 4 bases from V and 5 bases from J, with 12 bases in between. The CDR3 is CASSTLGRETQYF. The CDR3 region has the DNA TGTGCCAGCAGCACTTTGGGCCGGGAGACCCAGTACTTC.